Shown below are 14 T cell receptor beta chains from a single sample sequenced in a study of cytomegalovirus exposure and HLA in healthy donors. Amplification used 60 Vbeta primers and 13 Jbeta primers. Assay: immunoSEQ multiplex PCR; the TCRdb copy retains only in-frame clones and omits some. The data hold 120,000 to 150,000 clones, with more than 65% observed a single time. The sample consisted of PBMCs. Every receptor here comes from a woman in her 30s in good health and CMV-seronegative.

The J gene is TRBJ1-3, the V gene TRBV18; TRBD1 matches at 10 bases. This CDR3 has 16 amino acids. CDR1 KGHSH and CDR2 LQKENI come from the germline V gene. The V gene end was trimmed by 0 bases and the J gene end by 4 bases; junction bases not matched to a gene: 3. The CDR3 DNA is TGTGCCAGCTCACCACCGGGACAGGGGATCGGAAACACCATATATTTT. Amino acid sequence: CASSPPGQGIGNTIYF.

The genes are TRBV9 and TRBJ2-1, with D tentatively TRBD1 (5 bases). The CDR3 loop spans 12 amino acids. V lost 2 bases and J lost 10, with 10 bases in between. Germline V CDR1 and CDR2: SGDLS, YYNGEE. CDR3 in DNA: TGTGCCAGCAGCGTTAAAAGGGGCGAGCAGTTCTTC. Amino acids: CASSVKRGEQFF.

The genes are TRBV27 and TRBJ1-4; 7 positions agree with TRBD1. The CDR3 loop spans 15 amino acids. The V and J ends lost 5 bases and 7 bases, in that order; junction bases with no gene match: 10. Germline V gives CDR1 MNHEY, CDR2 SMNVEV (reference sequence). The CDR3, as DNA: TGTGCCAGCAGTATACGGGACAGTGGGTCTGAAAAACTGTTTTTT. As protein: CASSIRDSGSEKLFF.

V gene TRBV9 combines with J gene TRBJ2-5, with D perhaps TRBD2 (6 bases). The V end was cut by 5 bases, the J end by 5 bases, with 13 bases between. The germline V gene encodes CDR1 SGDLS and CDR2 YYNGEE. CDR3 size: 13 residues. The CDR3 DNA sequence: TGTGCCAGCAGTCGGGACTGGAAGGAGACCCAGTACTTC. Protein sequence: CASSRDWKETQYF.

This clone was picked up many times. The chain has TRBV7-9 and TRBJ1-1, with 7 bases aligning to TRBD1. Germline CDR1 and CDR2: SEHNR and FQNEAQ (reference sequence). V shed 0 bases, J shed 0 bases, and the junction held 1 base outside the gene matches. The CDR3 totals 15 residues. The CDR3 reads CASSLAQGLNTEAFF. DNA for the CDR3: TGTGCCAGCAGCTTAGCACAGGGGTTGAACACTGAAGCTTTCTTT.

This clone was seen just once. V is TRBV5-4 and J is TRBJ1-3, with 8 bases that match TRBD1. Per the germline V gene, CDR1 is SGHNT and CDR2 is YYREEE (reference sequence). With V trimmed by 4 bases and J by 4 bases, 4 bases remained unmatched. This CDR3 region has 14 residues. The CDR3 sequence is CASSGTGSGNTIYF. The DNA of the CDR3 is TGTGCCAGCAGCGGGACAGGATCGGGAAACACCATATATTTT.

The rearrangement joins TRBV6-6 to TRBJ2-7; weak D call: TRBD1 (6 bases). Germline CDR1 MNHNY, CDR2 SVGAGI (reference sequence). There are 14 residues in the CDR3. V lost 5 bases and J lost 0, with 11 bases in between. CDR3 DNA sequence: TGTGCCAGCAGTCCCGACAGGCTCTCCTACGAGCAGTACTTC. Residues: CASSPDRLSYEQYF.

The chain is built from TRBV6-5 and TRBJ1-1; 7 nucleotides line up with TRBD1. The CDR3 sequence is 15 residues long. V lost 2 bases, J lost 4 bases, and 7 bases stayed unmatched. The germline V gene has CDR1 MNHEY and CDR2 SVGAGI. The CDR3 bases are TGTGCCAGCAGTTACGGTCGAAACAGGGGCACTGAAGCTTTCTTT. It translates to CASSYGRNRGTEAFF.

The V and J genes are TRBV4-1 and TRBJ2-7, with TRBD2 identical over 10 bases. This CDR3 has 14 residues. V gave up 1 base and J gave up 8 bases; unmatched junction bases: 5. Germline-derived CDR1 and CDR2 are MGHRA and YSYEKL. The CDR3 is CASSQAPAGGKQYF. The CDR3 nucleotides read TGCGCCAGCAGCCAAGCACCAGCGGGAGGGAAGCAGTACTTC.

This clone has a handful of counts. The chain combines TRBV10-3 with TRBJ2-3, with TRBD2 matching 13 bases. Germline trimming cut 11 bases from V and 4 bases from J; bases unmatched to any gene: 9. Germline V lookup: CDR1 ENHRY, CDR2 SYGVKD. This CDR3 comprises 15 residues. CDR3 residues: CAGGDGLAGADTQYF. DNA for the CDR3: TGTGCCGGGGGGGACGGACTAGCGGGAGCAGATACGCAGTATTTT.

The V call is TRBV7-9, the J call TRBJ2-5, with 9 bases matching TRBD1. The CDR3 is made up of 17 amino acids. With 3 bases clipped from V and 4 bases from J, the junction kept 12 bases outside the gene matches. Germline CDR1 SEHNR, CDR2 FQNEAQ (reference sequence). The DNA of the CDR3 is TGTGCCAGCAGCTTTCACCCGGGACAGGGTTGGTCAGAGACCCAGTACTTC. This encodes CASSFHPGQGWSETQYF.

The genes are TRBV13 and TRBJ2-3; a weak D match, TRBD2 (7 bases). The V end lost 1 base, the J end lost 1 base, and 12 bases lay between the germline ends. The germline V gene has CDR1 PRHDT and CDR2 FYEKMQ (reference sequence). This CDR3 comprises 16 residues. CDR3 DNA sequence: TGTGCCAGCAGCTTAGCCCGGGGGGCCGGCACAGATACGCAGTATTTT. It yields the protein CASSLARGAGTDTQYF.

In its sample, this clone was seen once. The chain is built from TRBV6-1 and TRBJ2-3, with D perhaps TRBD2 (5 bases). The CDR3 has 14 amino acids. Between the trimmed V and J ends, which lost 4 bases and 3 bases, there was a span of 11 bases. Per germline, CDR1 MNHNS and CDR2 SASEGT. The CDR3 reads CASSVRVRTDTQYF. CDR3 nucleotide sequence: TGTGCCAGCAGTGTGAGGGTGAGGACAGATACGCAGTATTTT.

This clone was seen a handful of times. This chain connects TRBV4-1 to TRBJ1-1, with 9 bases that match TRBD1. CDR1 and CDR2 (germline): MGHRA, YSYEKL. The CDR3 consists of 13 residues. V was clipped by 7 bases and J by 3 bases; unmatched bases: 3. The CDR3 DNA follows: TGCGCCAGCACCAGGGACAGGGACACTGAAGCTTTCTTT. Its translation: CASTRDRDTEAFF.